This entry features one T cell receptor (beta chain) sequence. Trimming removed 3 bases from V and 1 base from J, with 11 bases in between. Looked up from germline, CDR1 is SGDLS and CDR2 is YYNGEE. The length of the CDR3 is 15 residues. The entry originates in a study of blood T cell repertoires in COVID-19. The table came from immunoSEQ multiplex PCR; TCRdb's copy has only in-frame clones and leaves some out. This sample has approximately 190,000 clones; 88% occur once, and the top ten carry 5% to 6.5%. This TCR derives from a man between 40 and 49 years old with active or convalescent COVID-19. The sequenced material came from peripheral blood. This rearrangement joins TRBV9 to TRBJ2-1; possibly TRBD2 for D (5 bases). In nucleotides, the CDR3 is TGTGCCAGCAGCGCCCGGGGTGGGTCCTACAATGAGCAGTTCTTC. Residues: CASSARGGSYNEQFF.